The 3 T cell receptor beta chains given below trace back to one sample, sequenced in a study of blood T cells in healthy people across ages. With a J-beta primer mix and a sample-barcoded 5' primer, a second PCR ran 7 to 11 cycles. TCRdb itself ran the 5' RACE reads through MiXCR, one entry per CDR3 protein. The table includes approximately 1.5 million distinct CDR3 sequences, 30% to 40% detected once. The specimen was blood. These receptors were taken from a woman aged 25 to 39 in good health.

CDR3 loop: CASSVVGVGTDTQYF. The CDR3 nucleotides read TGTGCCAGCAGCGTAGTGGGGGTCGGCACAGATACGCAGTATTTT. This sequence joins TRBV9 and TRBJ2-3; D may match TRBD1 or TRBD2 (5 bases each). CDR1 and CDR2 from the germline V gene are SGDLS and YYNGEE. This CDR3 contains 15 residues. V lost 0 bases and J 1 base, leaving 9 bases between the germline ends.

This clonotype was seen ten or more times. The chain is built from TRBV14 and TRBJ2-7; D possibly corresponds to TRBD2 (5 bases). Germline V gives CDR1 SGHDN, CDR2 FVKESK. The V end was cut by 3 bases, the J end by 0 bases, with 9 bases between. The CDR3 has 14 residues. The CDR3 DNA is TGTGCCAGCAGCCAGCTAGGGAGCTCCTACGAGCAGTACTTC. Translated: CASSQLGSSYEQYF.

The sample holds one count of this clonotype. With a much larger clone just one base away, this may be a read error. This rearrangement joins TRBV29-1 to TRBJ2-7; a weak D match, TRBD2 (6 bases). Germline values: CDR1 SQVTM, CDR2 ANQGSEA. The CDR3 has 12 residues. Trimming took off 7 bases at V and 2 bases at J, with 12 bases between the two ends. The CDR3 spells CSARESAYEQYF. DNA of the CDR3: TGCAGCGCCCGGGAGAGCGCCTACGAGCAGTACTTC.